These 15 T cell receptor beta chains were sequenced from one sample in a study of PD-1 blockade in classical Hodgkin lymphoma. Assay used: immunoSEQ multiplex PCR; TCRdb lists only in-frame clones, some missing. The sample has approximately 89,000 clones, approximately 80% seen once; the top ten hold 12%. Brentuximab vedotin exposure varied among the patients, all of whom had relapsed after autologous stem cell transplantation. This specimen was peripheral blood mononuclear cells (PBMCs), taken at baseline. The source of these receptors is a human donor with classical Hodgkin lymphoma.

CDR3 protein: CASSIRDLHPTDTQYF. The CDR3 region has the DNA TGTGCCAGCAGCATCCGGGACCTCCACCCCACAGATACGCAGTATTTT. V and J are TRBV5-8 and TRBJ2-3; D may be TRBD1 or TRBD2 (5 bases each). CDR3 length equals 16 residues. Germline CDR1 SGHTS, CDR2 YDEGEE. V was trimmed by 4 bases and J by 2 bases, leaving 17 bases between them.

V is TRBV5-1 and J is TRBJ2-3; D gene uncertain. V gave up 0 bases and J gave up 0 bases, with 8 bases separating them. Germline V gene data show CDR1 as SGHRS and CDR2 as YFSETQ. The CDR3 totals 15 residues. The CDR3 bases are TGCGCCAGCAGCTTGGGGGCAGTGAGCACAGATACGCAGTATTTT. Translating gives CASSLGAVSTDTQYF.

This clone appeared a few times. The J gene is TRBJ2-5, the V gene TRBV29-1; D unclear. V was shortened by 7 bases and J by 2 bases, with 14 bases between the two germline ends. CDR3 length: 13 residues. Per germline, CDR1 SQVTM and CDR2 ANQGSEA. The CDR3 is CSGSRARQETQYF. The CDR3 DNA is TGCAGCGGGTCCCGGGCCCGGCAAGAGACCCAGTACTTC.

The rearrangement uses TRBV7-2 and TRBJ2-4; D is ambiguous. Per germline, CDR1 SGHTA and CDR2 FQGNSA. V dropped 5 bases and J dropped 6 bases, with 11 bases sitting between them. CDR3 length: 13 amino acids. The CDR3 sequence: CASSPTWGNIQYF. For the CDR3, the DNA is TGTGCCAGCAGCCCGACATGGGGAAACATTCAGTACTTC.

Written as DNA, the CDR3 is TGTGCCAGCAGCCCCGCGGGGCCCAATCAGCCCCAGCATTTT. Amino acid sequence: CASSPAGPNQPQHF. The V and J genes are TRBV7-8 and TRBJ1-5, with TRBD1 as a possible D gene (5 bases). Trimming removed 5 bases at V and 3 bases at J, with 11 bases between. This CDR3 has 14 amino acids. Germline V gives CDR1 SGHVS, CDR2 FQNEAQ.

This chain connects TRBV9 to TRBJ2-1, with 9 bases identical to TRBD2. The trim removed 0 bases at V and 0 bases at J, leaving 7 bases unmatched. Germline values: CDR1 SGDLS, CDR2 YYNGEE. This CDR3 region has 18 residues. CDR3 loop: CASSVGGVSGSSYNEQFF. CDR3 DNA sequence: TGTGCCAGCAGCGTAGGAGGGGTTAGCGGGAGCTCCTACAATGAGCAGTTCTTC.

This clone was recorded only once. The CDR3 here is CASSLAGQGNFPYNEQFF. The CDR3 nucleotides are TGCGCCAGCAGCTTGGCGGGACAGGGGAATTTTCCCTACAATGAGCAGTTCTTC. The V call is TRBV5-1, the J call TRBJ2-1; 10 bases agree with TRBD1. Looked up from germline, CDR1 is SGHRS and CDR2 is YFSETQ. The CDR3 runs 18 residues. V dropped 0 bases and J dropped 2; count of bases not matched to a gene: 8.

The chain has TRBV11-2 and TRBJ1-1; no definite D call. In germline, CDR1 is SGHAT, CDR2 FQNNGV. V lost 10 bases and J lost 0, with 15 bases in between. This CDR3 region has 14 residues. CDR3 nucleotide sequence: TGTGCCACCAAACGGGATCAAATGAACACTGAAGCTTTCTTT. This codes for CATKRDQMNTEAFF.

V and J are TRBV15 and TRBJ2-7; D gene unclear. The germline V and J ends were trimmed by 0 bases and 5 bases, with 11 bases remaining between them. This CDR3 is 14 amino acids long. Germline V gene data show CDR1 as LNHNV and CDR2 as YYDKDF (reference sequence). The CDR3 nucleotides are TGTGCCACCAGCAGAGATAACCGCCCCGACGAGCAGTACTTC. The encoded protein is CATSRDNRPDEQYF.

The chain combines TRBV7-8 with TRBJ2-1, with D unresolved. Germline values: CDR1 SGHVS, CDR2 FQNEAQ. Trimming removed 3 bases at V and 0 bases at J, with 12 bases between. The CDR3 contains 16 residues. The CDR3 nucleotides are TGTGCCAGCAGCTTGGCGGCATTTACCTCCTACAATGAGCAGTTCTTC. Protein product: CASSLAAFTSYNEQFF.

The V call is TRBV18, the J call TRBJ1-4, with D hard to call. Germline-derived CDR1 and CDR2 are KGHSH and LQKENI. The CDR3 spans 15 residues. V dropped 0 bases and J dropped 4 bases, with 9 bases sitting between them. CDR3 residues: CASSPPGGLNEKLFF. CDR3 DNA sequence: TGTGCCAGCTCACCACCGGGCGGCCTTAATGAAAAACTGTTTTTT.

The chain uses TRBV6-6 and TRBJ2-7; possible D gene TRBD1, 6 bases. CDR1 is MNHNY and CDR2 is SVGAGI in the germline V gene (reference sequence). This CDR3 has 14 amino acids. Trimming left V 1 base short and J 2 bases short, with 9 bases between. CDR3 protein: CASSYLGAPYEQYF. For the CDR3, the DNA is TGTGCCAGCAGTTACTTGGGGGCCCCCTACGAGCAGTACTTC.

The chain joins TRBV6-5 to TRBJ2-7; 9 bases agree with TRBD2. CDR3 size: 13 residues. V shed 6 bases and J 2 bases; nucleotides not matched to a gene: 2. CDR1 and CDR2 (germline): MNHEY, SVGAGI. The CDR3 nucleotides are TGTGCCAGCAGGGCGGGAGGGCCCTACGAGCAGTACTTC. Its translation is CASRAGGPYEQYF.

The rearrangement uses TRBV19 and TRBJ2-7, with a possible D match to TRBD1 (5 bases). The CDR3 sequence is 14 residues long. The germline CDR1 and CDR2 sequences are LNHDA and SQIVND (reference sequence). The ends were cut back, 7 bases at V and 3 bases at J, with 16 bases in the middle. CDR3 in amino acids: CASKGAPPDYEQYF. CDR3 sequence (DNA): TGTGCCAGTAAAGGGGCTCCCCCGGACTACGAGCAGTACTTC.

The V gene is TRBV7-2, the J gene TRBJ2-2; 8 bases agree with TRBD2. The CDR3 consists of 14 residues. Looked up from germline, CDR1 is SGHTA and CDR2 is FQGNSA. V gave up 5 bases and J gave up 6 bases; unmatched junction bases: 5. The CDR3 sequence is CASSVLAAAGELFF. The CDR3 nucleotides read TGTGCCAGCAGCGTACTAGCGGCGGCCGGGGAGCTGTTTTTT.